One and the same sample provided the 16 T cell receptor beta chains below, sequenced in a study of T cells in pancreatic ductal adenocarcinoma. No neoadjuvant therapy was given to the selected pancreatic ductal adenocarcinoma patients before their surgery. Measured with immunoSEQ multiplex PCR; TCRdb has only the in-frame clones, and not every one. The data hold about 12,000 clones, with roughly 88% observed a single time. Sequencing input: PBMCs. These receptors were obtained from a human donor with pancreatic ductal adenocarcinoma.

The rearrangement joins TRBV9 to TRBJ2-2; TRBD1 might be the D (7 bases). Trimming pared 3 bases from V and 1 base from J, leaving 16 bases between. The CDR3 extends over 17 amino acids. Germline values: CDR1 SGDLS, CDR2 YYNGEE. CDR3 sequence (DNA): TGTGCCAGCAGCGGAGTAGGGGGCGGGGTGAACACCGGGGAGCTGTTTTTT. Protein product: CASSGVGGGVNTGELFF.

CDR3 coding DNA: TGTGCCAGCAGCTTGACAGCTAGCACAGATACGCAGTATTTT. Its protein product is CASSLTASTDTQYF. The chain carries TRBV11-3 and TRBJ2-3, with D maybe TRBD1 (5 bases). The germline V gene has CDR1 SGHNT and CDR2 YENEEA. CDR3 length: 14 residues. Trimming stripped 3 bases from V and 0 bases from J, with 7 bases between.

This rearrangement joins TRBV5-4 to TRBJ1-2; D possibly corresponds to TRBD1 (6 bases). Trimming pared 4 bases from V and 0 bases from J, leaving 10 bases between. The CDR3 consists of 14 residues. From germline, CDR1 is SGHNT and CDR2 YYREEE (reference sequence). The CDR3, as DNA: TGTGCCAGCAGCCGGGACACAGCTAACTATGGCTACACCTTC. It translates to CASSRDTANYGYTF.

V gene TRBV21-1 combines with J gene TRBJ2-1; the D call in the table, TRBD2, was not verified against the DNA. TRBV21-1 is a documented pseudogene. The CDR3 has 14 residues. The CDR3 DNA reads as TGTGCCAGCAGCAAAGAAAATGAGTACAATGAGCAGTTCTTC. Protein: CASSKENEYNEQFF.

The chain is built from TRBV28 and TRBJ1-2; D might be TRBD1 (6 bases). Looked up from germline, CDR1 is MDHEN and CDR2 is SYDVKM. Deletions cut 3 bases from V and 0 bases from J, with 11 bases between. This CDR3 comprises 15 residues. Written as DNA, the CDR3 is TGTGCCAGCAGTTTCCAGGGGAGAGCTAACTATGGCTACACCTTC. Its translation is CASSFQGRANYGYTF.

The chain employs TRBV4-1 and TRBJ2-7; D not resolved. Germline CDR1 and CDR2: MGHRA and YSYEKL. The ends were cut back, 1 base at V and 2 bases at J, with 9 bases in the middle. The CDR3 runs 14 residues. The CDR3 sequence: CASSQGFLTYEQYF. The CDR3 DNA follows: TGCGCCAGCAGCCAAGGGTTTCTGACCTACGAGCAGTACTTC.

The chain carries TRBV28 and TRBJ2-1; TRBD2 agrees at 14 bases. V lost 3 bases and J lost 9; bases outside the gene matches: 10. The CDR3 runs to 17 residues. CDR1 is MDHEN, CDR2 SYDVKM, per germline. The CDR3 here is CASSFRLGLAGDSEQFF. The CDR3, as DNA: TGTGCCAGCAGTTTCCGCTTGGGACTAGCGGGAGATAGTGAGCAGTTCTTC.

The J gene is TRBJ1-6, the V gene TRBV5-1; TRBD1 is a possible D gene (6 bases). Germline CDR1 is SGHRS and CDR2 is YFSETQ. The CDR3 is 14 amino acids. With 0 bases removed from V and 6 bases from J, the gap between germline ends came to 7 bases. This chain's CDR3 is CASSLEGGNSPLHF. The DNA of the CDR3 is TGCGCCAGCAGCTTGGAAGGGGGTAATTCACCCCTCCACTTT.

The V gene is TRBV6-1, the J gene TRBJ2-3; 10 bases line up with TRBD2. V shed 4 bases and J 4 bases; nucleotides not matched to a gene: 11. Germline-derived CDR1 and CDR2 are MNHNS and SASEGT. The CDR3 length is 17 residues. CDR3 DNA: TGTGCCAGCAGTGCGGAAACTAGCGGGGTTCGCTCAGATACGCAGTATTTT. Its translation is CASSAETSGVRSDTQYF.

The chain has TRBV30 and TRBJ1-2; TRBD1 is a possible D gene (6 bases). Germline V CDR1 and CDR2: GTSNPN, SVGIG (reference sequence). This CDR3 has 14 residues. V lost 4 bases to trimming and J lost 4 bases, with 16 bases between them. CDR3 DNA: TGTGCCTGGACCAAAGGAGGGGGTGGCTATGGCTACACCTTC. This sequence encodes CAWTKGGGGYGYTF.

In its sample, this clone was seen a few times. The rearrangement links TRBV30 to TRBJ1-3; D is unclear. Germline V gives CDR1 GTSNPN, CDR2 SVGIG (reference sequence). CDR3 length equals 13 residues. Trimming stripped 2 bases from V and 1 base from J, with 6 bases between. The CDR3 DNA follows: TGTGCCTGGAGTTGGGGTTCTGGAAACACCATATATTTT. As protein: CAWSWGSGNTIYF.

Here the CDR3 reads CASSEEPYGYTF. CDR3 nucleotide sequence: TGTGCCAGCAGTGAGGAACCCTATGGCTACACCTTC. V gene TRBV2 combines with J gene TRBJ1-2; no clear D gene. The germline CDR1 and CDR2 sequences are SNHLY and FYNNEI. The germline V and J ends were trimmed by 3 bases and 4 bases, with 6 bases remaining between them. This CDR3 has 12 amino acids.

V gene TRBV30 combines with J gene TRBJ2-3; D may be TRBD2 (6 bases). The germline gives CDR1 GTSNPN, CDR2 SVGIG (reference sequence). The CDR3 runs to 11 residues. V gave up 5 bases and J gave up 5 bases, with 8 bases separating them. The CDR3 protein is CAWDGGDTQYF. The CDR3 nucleotides read TGTGCCTGGGACGGGGGAGATACGCAGTATTTT.

CDR3 in amino acids: CASSPRGPDNSPLHF. The CDR3 bases are TGTGCCAGCAGCCCCCGGGGACCCGATAATTCACCCCTCCACTTT. This chain connects TRBV5-8 to TRBJ1-6, with TRBD1 as a possible D gene (5 bases). The ends were cut back, 4 bases at V and 5 bases at J, with 13 bases in the middle. Germline loops: CDR1 SGHTS, CDR2 YDEGEE. The CDR3 loop spans 15 amino acids.

V is TRBV27 and J is TRBJ2-7, with 12 bases matching TRBD1. CDR3 length: 13 amino acids. Losses at the gene ends were 9 bases for V and 2 bases for J; bases not matched to a gene: 2. Germline V gene sequence: CDR1 MNHEY, CDR2 SMNVEV (reference sequence). CDR3 bases: TGTGCCAGTGGGACAGGGGGCCCCTACGAGCAGTACTTC. Its translation: CASGTGGPYEQYF.

V usage is TRBV18 and J usage is TRBJ2-5; D is unresolved. Trimming took 0 bases from V and 3 from J, leaving 8 bases between them. This CDR3 comprises 14 residues. Germline V lookup: CDR1 KGHSH, CDR2 LQKENI. The CDR3 sequence: CASSPPSGKETQYF. DNA for the CDR3: TGTGCCAGCTCACCACCCAGTGGCAAAGAGACCCAGTACTTC.